This T cell receptor (beta chain) was recorded in a study of shared clonotypes between healthy human individuals. Whole-study context: Each donor's CD8 memory used one plate, CD8 naive two, each CD4 subset three. Findings and limits, study-wide: The naive CD4 repertoires of several donors were compared, and around 5% of clonotypes were shared. Memory subsets generally showed smaller estimated richness than naive subsets did.

The CDR3 extends over 12 amino acids. Trimming stripped 0 bases from V and 5 bases from J, with 6 bases between. The V gene's germline CDR1 is SGHRS and CDR2 YFSETQ. A note on this clone: Its antigen remains unidentified. This sample includes further DNA sequences coding for the same CDR3.

Splitting of CD4+ cells produced CD45RA+ naive and CD45RA-negative memory subsets. Only in-frame clones appear in the TCRdb table, and some are missing; sequencing was by immunoSEQ multiplex PCR. The table records about 2.4 million clones, 93% of them present only once. The chain employs TRBV5-1 and TRBJ2-7, with a tentative D call TRBD1 (5 bases). This receptor was taken from a man younger than 35 in good health. Some clones in this sample may be carry-over from other donors' samples. Sequenced input: naive CD4+ T cells from PBMCs. Regarding subset: CD45RA+ positively selected. The CDR3, as DNA: TGCGCCAGCAGCTTGGAAGGGGACGAGCAGTACTTC. It codes for CASSLEGDEQYF.